The rows below give T cell receptor beta chains drawn from one sample of a study of T cell responses to AZD1222 COVID-19 vaccine. The method was immunoSEQ multiplex PCR; TCRdb's version includes in-frame clones alone and lacks a portion of them. This table has more than 110,000 clones, roughly 90% appearing once. This material consisted of peripheral blood, taken 28 days after the second AZD1222 dose. The source is an adult who received the AZD1222 COVID-19 vaccine. CDR3s include the opening cysteine and the closing phenylalanine or tryptophan. A D gene is named only where the DNA matches it firmly.

d_call v_call cdr3_aa
. TRBV27 CASSFVRGGDEQFF
. TRBV4-2 CASSQDQSNQPQHF
. TRBV5-4 CASRSGGHNYGYTF
TRBD1 TRBV6-5 CASSLPGQAQDEAFF
TRBD2 TRBV7-9 CASSPGTSGTGTQYF
. TRBV9 CASSPSRGRSGANVLTF
. TRBV28 CASKGWTANTGELFF
. TRBV7-3 CASSPSGGREFDQFF
TRBD1 TRBV5-5 CASSRDSANTEAFF
TRBD1 TRBV28 CASSRTGSTYEQYF
. TRBV18 CASSPSGTSGEAFF
. TRBV19 CASSPQEAGNYGYTF